This section outlines one T cell receptor (beta chain) sequence together with its context. Its cognate antigen is unknown. The assay was immunoSEQ multiplex PCR, and TCRdb's table has in-frame clones only and misses some. The table records over 90,000 clones, around three quarters of them present only once. The length of the CDR3 is 15 residues. Looked up from germline, CDR1 is LGHDT and CDR2 is YNNKEL (reference sequence). J was trimmed by 5 bases and V by 5 bases; bases with no gene match: 6. The data derive from a study of Ad26.COV2.S vaccination and SARS-CoV-2 variants. Points from the study as a whole: Measures of TCR breadth and depth may have fallen short of total T cell responses. Across vaccine and placebo recipients, the breadth of non-spike TCRs was similar. Compared with placebo recipients, vaccine recipients had higher spike-specific TCR breadth.

The source was peripheral blood, collected after recovery from COVID-19. The chain links TRBV3-1 (or the pseudogene TRBV3-2) to TRBJ2-5; 12 nucleotides align to TRBD2. The receptor's source is a human donor who had recovered from COVID-19. Written as DNA, the CDR3 is TGTGCCAGCAGCGGCCTAGCGGGGGGGTTGGAGACCCAGTACTTC. It specifies CASSGLAGGLETQYF.